The 17 T cell receptor beta chains below were found in one sample sequenced in a study of blood T cell repertoires in COVID-19. Here immunoSEQ multiplex PCR was the method, and the copy in TCRdb shows in-frame clones only, minus some. The sample yields a few hundred thousand clones, around 90% seen once. The sample comprised peripheral blood. The receptors were sampled from a man younger than 30 with active or convalescent COVID-19.

The J gene is TRBJ2-7, the V gene TRBV13; D is ambiguous. This CDR3 contains 15 residues. Germline V lookup: CDR1 PRHDT, CDR2 FYEKMQ (reference sequence). V was shortened by 0 bases and J by 1 base, with 10 bases between the two germline ends. Here the CDR3 reads CASSLGGGKSYEQYF. The DNA for the CDR3 is TGTGCCAGCAGCTTAGGCGGCGGTAAGTCCTACGAGCAGTACTTC.

This chain links TRBV6-4 with TRBJ2-1; 8 bases line up with TRBD2. J was trimmed by 8 bases and V by 9 bases; bases with no gene match: 9. Germline V lookup: CDR1 MRHNA, CDR2 SNTAGT. The length of the CDR3 is 13 residues. CDR3 DNA: TGTGCCAGGCTCGGGGGGGCCGGCGATGAGCAGTTCTTC. This gives the protein CARLGGAGDEQFF.

The CDR3 nucleotides read TGTGCCAGCATACCAGGGCCGGACACTGAAGCTTTCTTT. Amino acids: CASIPGPDTEAFF. This chain links TRBV12-3 or TRBV12-4 with TRBJ1-1; D perhaps matches TRBD1 (5 bases). The CDR3 totals 13 residues. V lost 7 bases and J 3 bases, leaving 12 bases between the germline ends.

This sequence joins TRBV29-1 and TRBJ2-1, with a tentative D call TRBD1 (6 bases). Germline CDR1 reads SQVTM; CDR2 reads ANQGSEA. The CDR3 consists of 14 residues. V shed 4 bases and J shed 2 bases, with 12 bases lying between them. The CDR3 here is CSVAGQGTYNEQFF. CDR3 in DNA: TGCAGCGTTGCTGGCCAGGGGACCTACAATGAGCAGTTCTTC.

This clone was found a few times. The J gene is TRBJ2-3, the V gene TRBV13, with 8 nucleotides matching TRBD1. This CDR3 is built from 15 residues. The V segment lost 4 bases and the J segment 3 bases; nucleotides outside the gene matches: 6. Germline CDR1 is PRHDT and CDR2 is FYEKMQ (reference sequence). The chain's CDR3 is CASSSRQGWTDTQYF. In DNA form, the CDR3 reads TGTGCCAGCAGCTCTCGACAGGGGTGGACAGATACGCAGTATTTT.

V gene TRBV27 combines with J gene TRBJ1-2, with TRBD1 identical over 7 bases. Germline CDR1 reads MNHEY; CDR2 reads SMNVEV (reference sequence). After removal of 8 bases from V and 2 bases from J, the junction contained 8 bases not matched to a gene. The CDR3 runs 14 residues. DNA of the CDR3: TGTGCCAGCCGCCCTGGGACAGCCAACTATGGCTACACCTTC. This translates into CASRPGTANYGYTF.

V and J are TRBV12-5 and TRBJ2-2; perhaps TRBD2 as D (6 bases). This CDR3 comprises 14 residues. The V end lost 7 bases, the J end lost 1 base, and 10 bases lay between the germline ends. The germline gives CDR1 LGHNT, CDR2 FRNRAP. The CDR3: CASAQAGNTGELFF. In nucleotides, the CDR3 is TGTGCTAGTGCCCAAGCGGGGAACACCGGGGAGCTGTTTTTT.

The genes are TRBV23-1 and TRBJ1-2; D may be TRBD1 (5 bases). TRBV23-1 is an ORF; its function is uncertain. The V gene lost 3 bases and the J gene lost 4 bases, with 12 bases spanning the gap. This CDR3 has 14 amino acids. CDR3 sequence (DNA): TGCGCCAGCAGTCAGGGGCAGGGCAGCTATGGCTACACCTTC. It is translated as CASSQGQGSYGYTF.

The chain combines TRBV15 with TRBJ1-2, with D perhaps matching TRBD1 (5 bases). CDR1 LNHNV and CDR2 YYDKDF come from the germline V gene (reference sequence). V lost 3 bases to trimming and J lost 6 bases, with 17 bases between them. This CDR3 contains 15 residues. Written as DNA, the CDR3 is TGTGCCACCAGCAGGCGGGAATCTGGGGGAAATGGCTACACCTTC. Encoded protein: CATSRRESGGNGYTF.

This clone appeared a few times. The chain is built from TRBV6-2 or TRBV6-3 and TRBJ1-5; 7 nucleotides match TRBD1. The ends lost 7 bases at V and 4 bases at J; junction bases unmatched: 4. The CDR3 loop spans 13 amino acids. From germline, CDR1 is MNHEY and CDR2 SVGEGT. The CDR3: CASTPQGNQPQHF. In DNA form, the CDR3 reads TGTGCCAGCACCCCACAGGGGAATCAGCCCCAGCATTTT.

This clone was seen just once. This rearrangement joins TRBV7-6 to TRBJ1-5, with TRBD1 as a possible D gene (5 bases). The CDR3 runs 15 residues. Trimming shortened V by 5 bases and J by 3 bases, and 14 bases separated the two germline ends. Germline V gene data show CDR1 as SGHVS and CDR2 as FNYEAQ. DNA for the CDR3: TGTGCCAGCAGCATCGGGGGGGGACTCAATCAGCCCCAGCATTTT. Its protein product is CASSIGGGLNQPQHF.

The gene calls are TRBV2 and TRBJ1-6; 9 nucleotides align to TRBD1. The CDR3 spans 15 residues. V trimming: 6 bases; J trimming: 7 bases; junction bases outside the gene matches: 7. Per germline, CDR1 SNHLY and CDR2 FYNNEI. In DNA, the CDR3 is TGTGCCAGCAGCCTAAGACAGGGGGGGAATTCACCCCTCCACTTT. Translating gives CASSLRQGGNSPLHF.

The chain's CDR3 is CASSSRQGAHQTQYF. The CDR3 bases are TGTGCCAGCAGCTCCCGACAGGGGGCGCATCAGACCCAGTACTTC. The chain links TRBV5-6 to TRBJ2-5; 10 bases match TRBD1. The CDR3 contains 15 residues. CDR1 is SGHDT, CDR2 YYEEEE, per germline. After removal of 3 bases from V and 6 bases from J, the junction contained 8 bases not matched to a gene. Supplemented by reference TRBV5-6 and TRBJ2-5, the full variable domain reads DAGVTQSPTHLIKTRGQQVTLRCSPKSGHDTVSWYQQALGQGPQFIFQYYEEEERQRGNFPDRFSGHQFPNYSSELNVNALLLGDSALYLCASSSRQGAHQTQYFGPGTRLLVL.

The J gene is TRBJ2-1, the V gene TRBV3-1 (or the pseudogene TRBV3-2); TRBD2 matches 9 bases. The CDR3 contains 20 residues. The V gene's germline CDR1 is LGHDT and CDR2 YNNKEL (reference sequence). The V segment lost 1 base and the J segment 1 base; nucleotides outside the gene matches: 14. This CDR3 is CASSQARSVPAGGSYNEQFF. DNA of the CDR3: TGTGCCAGCAGCCAAGCAAGAAGCGTACCAGCGGGGGGTTCCTACAATGAGCAGTTCTTC.

There are a few counts of this clone. This sequence joins TRBV2 and TRBJ2-2, with TRBD1 as a possible D gene (6 bases). This CDR3 region has 13 residues. V was shortened by 3 bases and J by 13 bases, with 15 bases between the two germline ends. Germline CDR1 reads SNHLY; CDR2 reads FYNNEI. The CDR3 nucleotides read TGTGCCAGCAGTGAGGCTCCTTGGGACACGCTGTTTTTT. Translating it yields CASSEAPWDTLFF. Full variable domain (missing parts from reference TRBV2 and TRBJ2-2): EPEVTQTPSHQVTQMGQEVILRCVPISNHLYFYWYRQILGQKVEFLVSFYNNEISEKSEIFDDQFSVERPDGSNFTLKIRSTKLEDSAMYFCASSEAPWDTLFFGEGSRLTVL.

This chain uses TRBV2 with TRBJ1-2, with 9 bases matching TRBD1. Germline CDR1 SNHLY, CDR2 FYNNEI. V was pared by 6 bases and J by 6 bases, with 8 bases of the junction left unmatched. The CDR3 runs 14 residues. Written as DNA, the CDR3 is TGTGCCAGCAGGGAACAGGGGGCTGGAGATGGCTACACCTTC. Protein: CASREQGAGDGYTF.

This chain joins TRBV6-2 or TRBV6-3 and TRBJ2-7, with TRBD1 as a possible D gene (6 bases). The CDR3 is 14 amino acids. V was clipped by 2 bases and J by 3 bases, with 11 bases between them. Germline CDR1 reads MNHEY; CDR2 reads SVGEGT. The CDR3 nucleotides read TGTGCCAGCAGTTACAACGGACAGAGCTACGAGCAGTACTTC. This sequence encodes CASSYNGQSYEQYF.